This passage covers 28 T cell receptor beta chains from one sample sequenced in a study of shared clonotypes between healthy human individuals. Profiling relied on immunoSEQ multiplex PCR, and the TCRdb table lists in-frame clones only, not all of them. Among 1.5 million to 2.5 million clones listed, approximately 94% were seen once. The naive CD8 fraction comprised CD45RO-negative cells positively selected for CCR7 and excluded terminally differentiated effector memory CD45RA+ cells. What was sequenced was naive CD8+ T cells sorted from blood. Receptors originate from a man between 18 and 35 years old in good health.

The chain is built from TRBV5-6 and TRBJ1-4; D perhaps matches TRBD1 (5 bases). This CDR3 comprises 14 residues. V was clipped by 2 bases and J by 7 bases, with 12 bases between them. Germline V gene sequence: CDR1 SGHDT, CDR2 YYEEEE. CDR3 sequence (DNA): TGTGCCAGCAGCTTCGGGGCGCCTGGTGAAAAACTGTTTTTT. As protein: CASSFGAPGEKLFF.

J is TRBJ2-6 and V is TRBV5-3; D not resolved. TRBV5-3 is flagged as an ORF with uncertain function. The CDR3 extends over 16 amino acids. V was clipped by 1 base and J by 11 bases, with 19 bases between them. The CDR3 spells CARSLRFATPHHVLTF. CDR3 in DNA: TGTGCCAGAAGCTTGCGGTTTGCGACACCACACCACGTCCTGACTTTC.

The genes are TRBV6-5 and TRBJ2-3; TRBD1 agrees at 9 bases. Trimming cost V 7 bases and J 2 bases; bases outside gene matches: 7. This CDR3 region has 15 residues. CDR1 and CDR2 from the germline V gene are MNHEY and SVGAGI. CDR3 nucleotide sequence: TGTGCCAGCACCTTGACAGGGGGACCCACAGATACGCAGTATTTT. It translates to CASTLTGGPTDTQYF.

This chain uses TRBV5-5 with TRBJ1-3; D call uncertain. Germline assignment: CDR1 SGHKS and CDR2 YYEKEE (reference sequence). V dropped 7 bases and J dropped 2 bases, with 25 bases sitting between them. This CDR3 is 18 amino acids long. This chain's CDR3 is CASGSGQANGEPGNTIYF. The CDR3 DNA sequence: TGTGCCAGCGGCTCCGGGCAGGCGAACGGTGAACCTGGAAACACCATATATTTT.

The rearrangement uses TRBV27 and TRBJ1-4; D is unclear. Per germline, CDR1 MNHEY and CDR2 SMNVEV (reference sequence). The germline V and J ends were trimmed by 6 bases and 4 bases, with 18 bases remaining between them. The CDR3 extends over 16 amino acids. The CDR3 DNA follows: TGTGCCAGCAGCCCGGCGTGGGGAGAGGTTAATGAAAAACTGTTTTTT. Protein product: CASSPAWGEVNEKLFF.

V usage is TRBV4-3 and J usage is TRBJ2-7, with D unclear. Deletions cut 0 bases from V and 2 bases from J, with 5 bases between. CDR1 is LGHNA, CDR2 YSLEER, per germline. This CDR3 is built from 13 residues. CDR3 sequence (DNA): TGCGCCAGCAGCCAAGATGAGACCTACGAGCAGTACTTC. Translation gives CASSQDETYEQYF.

This clone was counted once. The chain uses TRBV27 and TRBJ2-7; TRBD1 aligns across 11 bases. The CDR3 sequence is 16 residues long. The V gene's germline CDR1 is MNHEY and CDR2 SMNVEV (reference sequence). J lost 2 bases, V lost 3 bases, and 6 bases had no gene match. Here the CDR3 reads CASSFLGTGGAYEQYF. In DNA form, the CDR3 reads TGTGCCAGCAGTTTCCTAGGGACAGGGGGGGCCTACGAGCAGTACTTC.

This chain connects TRBV6-1 to TRBJ2-7; D is ambiguous. Germline CDR1 MNHNS, CDR2 SASEGT. The CDR3 runs to 13 residues. V shed 3 bases and J shed 4 bases, with 10 bases lying between them. In nucleotides, the CDR3 is TGTGCCAGCAGTGACTTCTTGACGTACGAGCAGTACTTC. Translation: CASSDFLTYEQYF.

The genes are TRBV7-3 and TRBJ2-3; TRBD2 is a possible D gene (6 bases). Trimming removed 4 bases at V and 4 bases at J, with 18 bases between. This CDR3 has 16 amino acids. Germline V gives CDR1 SGHTA, CDR2 FQGTGA. CDR3 DNA sequence: TGTGCCAGCAGCTCCGGAGGGGTTGGAGAGGCAGATACGCAGTATTTT. Its protein product is CASSSGGVGEADTQYF.

The chain has TRBV4-1 and TRBJ2-5; D gene uncertain. Between the trimmed V and J ends, which lost 3 bases and 2 bases, there was a span of 13 bases. CDR1 and CDR2 (germline): MGHRA, YSYEKL. This CDR3 contains 15 residues. In DNA, the CDR3 is TGCGCCAGCAGCCAGTTAGGCCTGGAGCAAGAGACCCAGTACTTC. Protein product: CASSQLGLEQETQYF.

The chain uses TRBV7-2 and TRBJ2-5, with 9 bases fitting TRBD2. This CDR3 is built from 15 residues. Trimming removed 5 bases from V and 1 base from J; junction bases left unmatched: 5. Germline V gene sequence: CDR1 SGHTA, CDR2 FQGNSA. For the CDR3, the DNA is TGTGCCAGCAGCCACTATAGCGGGAGCCAAGAGACCCAGTACTTC. It yields the protein CASSHYSGSQETQYF.

Remarks on this clone: In the same sample, other DNA sequences code for this CDR3. The CDR3 spells CASSQVGANVLTF. Written as DNA, the CDR3 is TGCGCCAGCAGCCAAGTCGGGGCCAACGTCCTGACTTTC. The chain is built from TRBV4-1 and TRBJ2-6; unclear D gene. CDR3 length: 13 residues. V was cut by 1 base and J by 4 bases, with 2 bases left in between. The V gene's germline CDR1 is MGHRA and CDR2 YSYEKL.

This clone was picked up one time. The CDR3 DNA follows: TGTGCCAGCAGCCCGGGGCCCTCGTGGGACGAGCAGTACTTC. Its translation is CASSPGPSWDEQYF. The chain employs TRBV7-2 and TRBJ2-7, with D perhaps assigned TRBD1 or TRBD2 (5 bases each). The length of the CDR3 is 14 residues. V was clipped by 5 bases and J by 5 bases, with 16 bases between them. Germline V gene lookup returns CDR1 SGHTA and CDR2 FQGNSA.

V is TRBV13 and J is TRBJ1-2; tentative D call: TRBD1 (6 bases). Looked up from germline, CDR1 is PRHDT and CDR2 is FYEKMQ (reference sequence). The CDR3 runs 15 residues. V was shortened by 1 base and J by 8 bases, with 17 bases between the two germline ends. Here the CDR3 DNA reads TGTGCCAGCAGCTTAGAGGGGGGATTCGCGCTCGGCTACACCTTC. This codes for CASSLEGGFALGYTF.

V and J are TRBV27 and TRBJ2-2; D possibly corresponds to TRBD1 (7 bases). CDR1 and CDR2 from the germline V gene are MNHEY and SMNVEV (reference sequence). CDR3 length: 15 residues. The V and J ends lost 6 bases and 6 bases respectively, with 17 bases between them. The DNA of the CDR3 is TGTGCCAGCAGCACTCTCGCGGGACAGCCCGGGGAGCTGTTTTTT. Amino acids: CASSTLAGQPGELFF.

The chain carries TRBV19 and TRBJ2-7; possible D gene TRBD1, 6 bases. There are 13 residues in the CDR3. Germline loops: CDR1 LNHDA, CDR2 SQIVND (reference sequence). V shed 5 bases and J shed 4 bases, with 12 bases lying between them. CDR3 region: CASSPTGWYEQYF. CDR3 bases: TGTGCCAGTAGTCCTACAGGGTGGTACGAGCAGTACTTC.

Turning to this clone: In the same sample, other DNA sequences code for this CDR3. The chain combines TRBV11-2 with TRBJ2-7; possible D gene TRBD2, 5 bases. With 4 bases removed from V and 0 bases from J, the gap between germline ends came to 7 bases. The CDR3 length is 13 residues. Germline loops: CDR1 SGHAT, CDR2 FQNNGV. The CDR3 DNA follows: TGTGCCAGCAGCTCCGGGGACTCCTACGAGCAGTACTTC. Translating gives CASSSGDSYEQYF.

The rearrangement links TRBV28 to TRBJ2-2, with 13 bases lining up with TRBD2. This CDR3 is 16 amino acids long. The ends lost 6 bases at V and 1 base at J; junction bases unmatched: 2. CDR1 MDHEN and CDR2 SYDVKM come from the germline V gene. Written as DNA, the CDR3 is TGTGCCAGCAGCCGGACTAGCGGGAGGAACACCGGGGAGCTGTTTTTT. This codes for CASSRTSGRNTGELFF.

The chain has TRBV7-2 and TRBJ2-1, with 9 bases lining up with TRBD2. With 5 bases clipped from V and 7 bases from J, the junction kept 6 bases outside the gene matches. CDR1 and CDR2 from the germline V gene are SGHTA and FQGNSA. This CDR3 comprises 14 residues. CDR3 in amino acids: CASSPTGLANEQFF. CDR3 bases: TGTGCCAGCAGCCCTACCGGACTAGCGAATGAGCAGTTCTTC.

The rearrangement uses TRBV9 and TRBJ1-1; D perhaps matches TRBD1 (6 bases). Germline-derived CDR1 and CDR2 are SGDLS and YYNGEE. Trimming removed 0 bases from V and 3 bases from J, with 12 bases in between. This CDR3 comprises 15 residues. CDR3 sequence reads: CASSVEAGVDTEAFF. The CDR3 nucleotides read TGTGCCAGCAGCGTAGAGGCAGGGGTGGACACTGAAGCTTTCTTT.

The V gene is TRBV7-9, the J gene TRBJ2-7, with 9 bases that match TRBD2. The length of the CDR3 is 17 residues. Germline V gene sequence: CDR1 SEHNR, CDR2 FQNEAQ (reference sequence). The junction had 15 bases not matched to a gene; V was cut back by 4 bases and J by 5 bases. CDR3 loop: CASSSSGRLAGPHEQYF. The CDR3 DNA reads TGTGCCAGCAGCTCATCCGGTAGGCTAGCGGGACCCCACGAGCAGTACTTC.

The chain combines TRBV5-6 with TRBJ2-7; D possibly corresponds to TRBD2 (6 bases). Germline V gene sequence: CDR1 SGHDT, CDR2 YYEEEE. The CDR3 runs 14 residues. Trimming took off 6 bases at V and 4 bases at J, with 17 bases between the two ends. The CDR3 DNA follows: TGTGCCAGCACCCCGGGGGTGGGCATTTACGAGCAGTACTTC. Translation gives CASTPGVGIYEQYF. Based on the CDR3 plus reference TRBV5-6 and TRBJ2-7, the full variable domain is DAGVTQSPTHLIKTRGQQVTLRCSPKSGHDTVSWYQQALGQGPQFIFQYYEEEERQRGNFPDRFSGHQFPNYSSELNVNALLLGDSALYLCASTPGVGIYEQYFGPGTRLTVT.

This rearrangement joins TRBV12-5 to TRBJ2-3; D is unclear. The V end was cut by 5 bases, the J end by 4 bases, with 10 bases between. Germline loops: CDR1 LGHNT, CDR2 FRNRAP. There are 13 residues in the CDR3. CDR3 bases: TGTGCTAGTGGTCCCCCGTTGGCAGATACGCAGTATTTT. This codes for CASGPPLADTQYF.

The gene calls are TRBV10-3 and TRBJ1-4; a possible D gene is TRBD1 (5 bases). Germline V gene data show CDR1 as ENHRY and CDR2 as SYGVKD. The CDR3 sequence is 16 residues long. V was clipped by 1 base and J by 4 bases, with 13 bases between them. DNA of the CDR3: TGTGCCATCAGTGAGTTGTTGACAGACGGTAATGAAAAACTGTTTTTT. It yields the protein CAISELLTDGNEKLFF.

V gene TRBV18 combines with J gene TRBJ2-7; D might be TRBD2 (6 bases). The CDR3 extends over 15 amino acids. V was pared by 1 base and J by 0 bases, with 10 bases between. The germline gives CDR1 KGHSH, CDR2 LQKENI. The CDR3: CASSPRGDLSYEQYF. As DNA, the CDR3 is TGTGCCAGCTCACCACGCGGGGACCTCTCCTACGAGCAGTACTTC.

The V and J genes are TRBV5-6 and TRBJ2-2; the D call may be TRBD1 or TRBD2 (5 bases each). V was pared by 4 bases and J by 4 bases, with 14 bases between. This CDR3 has 15 residues. Germline-derived CDR1 and CDR2 are SGHDT and YYEEEE. This CDR3 is CASSVWDLATGELFF. The CDR3, as DNA: TGTGCCAGCAGCGTCTGGGACCTTGCCACCGGGGAGCTGTTTTTT.

The chain joins TRBV5-4 to TRBJ2-7; no definite D call. With 0 bases removed from V and 6 bases from J, the gap between germline ends came to 7 bases. Germline-derived CDR1 and CDR2 are SGHNT and YYREEE (reference sequence). The CDR3 totals 12 residues. This CDR3 is CASSLASGEQYF. The CDR3 region has the DNA TGTGCCAGCAGCTTGGCGTCGGGCGAGCAGTACTTC.

The chain joins TRBV13 to TRBJ2-5; 8 bases line up with TRBD1. Unmatched junction bases numbered 14, after V lost 5 bases and J lost 9 bases. CDR1 is PRHDT, CDR2 FYEKMQ, per germline (reference sequence). The CDR3 spans 15 residues. CDR3 DNA: TGTGCCAGCAGCCCTCGGACAGGGAACTCGATCGCCCAGTACTTC. It encodes CASSPRTGNSIAQYF.